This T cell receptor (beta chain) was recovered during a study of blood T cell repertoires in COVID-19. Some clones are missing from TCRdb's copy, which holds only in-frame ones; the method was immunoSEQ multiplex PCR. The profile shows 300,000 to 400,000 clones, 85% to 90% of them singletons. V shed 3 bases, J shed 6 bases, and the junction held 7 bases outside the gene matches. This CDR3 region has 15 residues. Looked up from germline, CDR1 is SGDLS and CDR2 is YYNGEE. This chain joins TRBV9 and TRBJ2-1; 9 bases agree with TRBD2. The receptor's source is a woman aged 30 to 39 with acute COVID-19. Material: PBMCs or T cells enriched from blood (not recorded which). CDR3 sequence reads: CASSASGTSFNEQFF. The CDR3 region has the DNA TGTGCCAGCAGCGCTTCCGGGACTAGCTTCAATGAGCAGTTCTTC. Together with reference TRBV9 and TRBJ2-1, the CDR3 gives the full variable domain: DSGVTQTPKHLITATGQRVTLRCSPRSGDLSVYWYQQSLDQGLQFLIQYYNGEERAKGNILERFSAQQFPDLHSELNLSSLELGDSALYFCASSASGTSFNEQFFGPGTRLTVL.